These T cell receptor beta chains were read from a single sample in a study of human T cells and chemical hapten exposure. TCRdb reanalysed the RACE reads using MiXCR and keeps one entry per CDR3 protein. The sample records roughly 74,000 distinct CDR3 sequences, 32% being singletons. Here the sequenced sample was whole blood, taken in connection with sensitization to the hapten diphenylcyclopropenone (DPC). The receptors shown here come from a man aged 35 to 55 with alopecia areata. Some clones in this sample may be carry-over from other donors' samples. Each CDR3 is given without its conserved first and last residue.

TRBV28	TRBJ2-7	ASSRPGTGAYEQY
TRBV12-3/TRBV12-4	TRBJ2-5	ASSLTAGVNLAQY
TRBV18	TRBJ2-4	ASSPPRQNIQY
TRBV20-1	TRBJ2-2	SGPDRNTGELF
TRBV7-9	TRBJ1-4	ASSLRGQGEKLF
TRBV9	TRBJ1-1	ASSVFPSENTEAF
TRBV28	TRBJ2-5	ASPPAEGVGETQY
TRBV27	TRBJ1-2	ASRSGGGNYGYT
TRBV27	TRBJ2-1	ASSLSSGSAPHYNEQF
TRBV6-1	TRBJ2-7	ASSEAGISYEQY
TRBV6-6	TRBJ1-5	ASRGTGLEQPQH
TRBV6-5	TRBJ2-4	ASSREVSAKNIQY
TRBV30	TRBJ2-4	AWKGGGLSKNIQY
TRBV11-2	TRBJ1-1	ASSIGQGGTEAF
TRBV3-1	TRBJ2-3	ASSHHGRGTDTQY
TRBV3-1	TRBJ1-2	ASSRGQGKT
TRBV5-6	TRBJ1-5	ASSLGRQNQPQH
TRBV3-1	TRBJ1-5	ASSGRVSQPQH
TRBV7-3	TRBJ2-1	ASSWSGSSDEQF
TRBV6-5	TRBJ1-1	ASSLRQHTEAF
TRBV7-9	TRBJ1-1	ASSPGTDTTMNTEAF
TRBV9	TRBJ1-4	ASSVGVGGPSEKLF
TRBV6-2/TRBV6-3	TRBJ2-3	ASSYLGLAGFTDTQY
TRBV5-4	TRBJ2-3	ASSLDSASTDTQY
TRBV20-1	TRBJ1-1	SARDYAGDRVTEAF
TRBV4-1	TRBJ2-1	ASSQKGSSYNEQF
TRBV7-9	TRBJ2-3	ASSTDTQY